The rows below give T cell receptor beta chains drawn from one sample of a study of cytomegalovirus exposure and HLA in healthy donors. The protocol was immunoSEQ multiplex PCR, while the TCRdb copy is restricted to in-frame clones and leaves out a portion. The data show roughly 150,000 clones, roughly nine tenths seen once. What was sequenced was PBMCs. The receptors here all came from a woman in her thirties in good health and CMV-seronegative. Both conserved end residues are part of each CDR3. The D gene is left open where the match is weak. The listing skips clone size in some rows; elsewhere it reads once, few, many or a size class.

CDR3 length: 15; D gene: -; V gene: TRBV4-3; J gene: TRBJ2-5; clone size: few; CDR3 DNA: TGCGCCAGCAGCCAAGATCTCGGGGGAGGAGAGACCCAGTACTTC; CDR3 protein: CASSQDLGGGETQYF
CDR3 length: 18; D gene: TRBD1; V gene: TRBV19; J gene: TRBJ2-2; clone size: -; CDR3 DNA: TGTGCCAGTAGTATATCCCCTCCCGGGACAGCGAACACCGGGGAGCTGTTTTTT; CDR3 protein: CASSISPPGTANTGELFF
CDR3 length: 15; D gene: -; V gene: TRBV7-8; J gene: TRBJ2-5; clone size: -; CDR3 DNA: TGTGCCAGCAGCTACCTACAGGGATCTCAAGAGACCCAGTACTTC; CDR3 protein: CASSYLQGSQETQYF
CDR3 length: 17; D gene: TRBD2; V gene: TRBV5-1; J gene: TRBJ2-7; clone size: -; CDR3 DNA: TGCGCCAGCAGCCTGGAGGTTGGGGCTAGCGGTTTTTACGAGCAGTACTTC; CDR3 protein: CASSLEVGASGFYEQYF
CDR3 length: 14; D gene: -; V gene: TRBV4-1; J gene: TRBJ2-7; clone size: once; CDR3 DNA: TGCGCCAGCAGCCAAGTTGGTCCATCCTACGAGCAGTACTTC; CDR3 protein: CASSQVGPSYEQYF
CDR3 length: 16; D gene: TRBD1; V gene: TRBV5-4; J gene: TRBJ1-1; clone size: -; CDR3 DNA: TGTGCCAGCAGCTTAGTTGGGACAGGGCCTAACACTGAAGCTTTCTTT; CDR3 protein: CASSLVGTGPNTEAFF
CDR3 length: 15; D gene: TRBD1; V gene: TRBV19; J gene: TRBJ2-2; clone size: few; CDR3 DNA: TGTGCCAGTAGTATACTCCAGGGGGCGACCGGGGAGCTGTTTTTT; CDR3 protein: CASSILQGATGELFF
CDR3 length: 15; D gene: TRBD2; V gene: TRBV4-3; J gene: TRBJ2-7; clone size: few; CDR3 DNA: TGCGCCAGCAGCCAAGATGAGGGCGGGAGCTACGAGCAGTACTTC; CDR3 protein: CASSQDEGGSYEQYF
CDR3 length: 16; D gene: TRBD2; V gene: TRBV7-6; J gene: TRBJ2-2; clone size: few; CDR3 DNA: TGTGCCAGCAGCTTACAAGCGGGAGGGCGTGGAGGGGAGCTGTTTTTT; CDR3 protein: CASSLQAGGRGGELFF
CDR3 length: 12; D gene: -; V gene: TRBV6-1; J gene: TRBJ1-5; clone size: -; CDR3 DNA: TGTGCCAGCAGTGTGACAGTGCCACCCCAGCATTTT; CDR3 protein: CASSVTVPPQHF
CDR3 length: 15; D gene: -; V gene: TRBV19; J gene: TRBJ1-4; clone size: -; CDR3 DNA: TGTGCCAGTAGTATCCGGACAGCAAGGGGGGAAAAACTGTTTTTT; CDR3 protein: CASSIRTARGEKLFF